This passage covers 20 T cell receptor beta chains from one sample sequenced in a study of T cells in localized non-small cell lung cancer. TCRdb keeps only in-frame clones here, not all; method: immunoSEQ multiplex PCR. The sample lists about 3,400 clones, roughly a fifth occurring once. The sample here was lung tumor tissue, taken before any cancer treatment. These receptors were taken from a man between 18 and 49 years old with stage II lung adenocarcinoma.

This clone has more than one count but fewer than ten. This chain links TRBV30 with TRBJ2-7; 8 bases are shared with TRBD1. Germline V gene data show CDR1 as GTSNPN and CDR2 as SVGIG (reference sequence). V dropped 1 base and J dropped 4; count of bases not matched to a gene: 6. CDR3 length: 14 residues. The CDR3 protein is CAWSARDRLYEQYF. Written as DNA, the CDR3 is TGTGCCTGGAGTGCCCGGGACAGGCTGTACGAGCAGTACTTC.

In its sample, this clone was seen a few times. The V gene is TRBV28, the J gene TRBJ2-3; the match to TRBD2 covers 12 bases. Germline values: CDR1 MDHEN, CDR2 SYDVKM. The CDR3 contains 16 residues. With 4 bases clipped from V and 10 bases from J, the junction kept 12 bases outside the gene matches. The DNA for the CDR3 is TGTGCCAGCAGTTCTAGGACTAGCGGGGTGCTGAGGGCGCAGTATTTT. This codes for CASSSRTSGVLRAQYF.

The chain is built from TRBV19 and TRBJ1-5, with TRBD1 as a possible D gene (5 bases). This CDR3 comprises 14 residues. The V gene's germline CDR1 is LNHDA and CDR2 SQIVND (reference sequence). With 4 bases removed from V and 2 bases from J, the gap between germline ends came to 9 bases. The DNA for the CDR3 is TGTGCCAGTAGTACGGGGCAGGGCAATCAGCCCCAGCATTTT. Protein: CASSTGQGNQPQHF.

At least ten counts were recorded for this clone. V and J are TRBV7-6 and TRBJ2-7; D may be TRBD1 (5 bases). The length of the CDR3 is 14 residues. Deletions cut 5 bases from V and 3 bases from J, with 14 bases between. The germline V gene encodes CDR1 SGHVS and CDR2 FNYEAQ. The CDR3, as DNA: TGTGCCAGCAGCGCCACCCAGGGATTCTACGAGCAGTACTTC. This encodes CASSATQGFYEQYF. Combining the CDR3 with reference TRBV7-6 and TRBJ2-7 gives the whole variable domain GAGVSQSPRYKVTKRGQDVALRCDPISGHVSLYWYRQALGQGPEFLTYFNYEAQQDKSGLPNDRFSAERPEGSISTLTIQRTEQRDSAMYRCASSATQGFYEQYFGPGTRLTVT.

There are a few counts of this clone. The rearrangement joins TRBV10-3 to TRBJ2-6, with a possible D match to TRBD2 (5 bases). CDR1 ENHRY and CDR2 SYGVKD come from the germline V gene. The CDR3 runs 16 residues. Between the trimmed V and J ends, which lost 2 bases and 0 bases, there was a span of 8 bases. The CDR3 nucleotides read TGTGCCATCAGTGAGGTCCGGGGCTCTGGGGCCAACGTCCTGACTTTC. This translates into CAISEVRGSGANVLTF.

This clone was picked up a small number of times. The chain uses TRBV6-8 and TRBJ2-2; D is unresolved. Per the germline V gene, CDR1 is MNHGY and CDR2 is SAAAGT. Trimming took 5 bases from V and 5 from J, leaving 9 bases between them. The CDR3 has 13 amino acids. In DNA form, the CDR3 reads TGTGCCAGCAGTCGAGAGCAGACCGGGGAGCTGTTTTTT. Translated, it gives CASSREQTGELFF.

This chain links TRBV18 with TRBJ2-5, with a possible D match to TRBD1 (6 bases). Germline CDR1 reads KGHSH; CDR2 reads LQKENI. The CDR3 loop spans 14 amino acids. Deletions cut 0 bases from V and 3 bases from J, with 8 bases between. CDR3 amino acids: CASSPPRGKETQYF. In DNA, the CDR3 is TGTGCCAGCTCACCACCGAGGGGGAAAGAGACCCAGTACTTC.

This clone ranks as medium-sized. V and J are TRBV11-3 and TRBJ1-6; 7 nucleotides agree with TRBD1. The trim removed 4 bases at V and 8 bases at J, leaving 11 bases unmatched. Germline V gene data show CDR1 as SGHNT and CDR2 as YENEEA. The CDR3 totals 16 residues. The DNA of the CDR3 is TGTGCCAGCAGCTCCCGGACAGGCCTAGTCGATTCACCCCTCCACTTT. It is translated as CASSSRTGLVDSPLHF.

This chain uses TRBV9 with TRBJ2-7, with 11 bases that match TRBD2. Germline V lookup: CDR1 SGDLS, CDR2 YYNGEE. This CDR3 region has 19 residues. V lost 0 bases to trimming and J lost 0 bases; unmatched junction nucleotides: 11. CDR3: CASSVGHGTSGASSYEQYF. CDR3 sequence (DNA): TGTGCCAGCAGCGTAGGCCACGGGACTAGCGGCGCCAGCTCCTACGAGCAGTACTTC.

V and J are TRBV5-1 and TRBJ1-1; D not resolved. Trimming took off 0 bases at V and 8 bases at J, with 14 bases between the two ends. CDR3 length: 14 amino acids. From germline, CDR1 is SGHRS and CDR2 YFSETQ. The CDR3: CASSLDQTIREAFF. In nucleotides, the CDR3 is TGCGCCAGCAGCTTGGATCAGACAATTCGGGAAGCTTTCTTT. Filled out from reference TRBV5-1 and TRBJ1-1, the complete variable domain reads KAGVTQTPRYLIKTRGQQVTLSCSPISGHRSVSWYQQTPGQGLQFLFEYFSETQRNKGNFPGRFSGRQFSNSRSEMNVSTLELGDSALYLCASSLDQTIREAFFGQGTRLTVV.

V and J are TRBV30 and TRBJ2-7; D uncertain. Between the trimmed V and J ends, which lost 4 bases and 1 base, there was a span of 11 bases. The CDR3 is 13 amino acids. Germline V gene data show CDR1 as GTSNPN and CDR2 as SVGIG (reference sequence). The CDR3 is CAWKTDESYEQYF. The CDR3 bases are TGTGCCTGGAAGACCGATGAATCCTACGAGCAGTACTTC.

The chain carries TRBV28 and TRBJ1-2; no firm D call. Between the trimmed V and J ends, which lost 7 bases and 2 bases, there was a span of 20 bases. The CDR3 has 16 residues. CDR1 and CDR2 (germline): MDHEN, SYDVKM. This chain's CDR3 is CASTLDGPRTNYGYTF. The CDR3 DNA reads as TGTGCCAGCACCCTTGACGGTCCGCGAACGAACTATGGCTACACCTTC.

This rearrangement joins TRBV29-1 to TRBJ2-7; D possibly corresponds to TRBD1 (6 bases). The ends were cut back, 4 bases at V and 3 bases at J, with 16 bases in the middle. The germline gives CDR1 SQVTM, CDR2 ANQGSEA. CDR3 size: 14 residues. The CDR3 is CSVGGTGFSYEQYF. DNA for the CDR3: TGCAGCGTTGGAGGTACAGGGTTTAGCTACGAGCAGTACTTC.

The J gene is TRBJ1-1, the V gene TRBV5-1; D is ambiguous. The CDR3 contains 15 residues. Trimming took 7 bases from V and 1 from J, leaving 17 bases between them. Germline V gene data show CDR1 as SGHRS and CDR2 as YFSETQ. This CDR3 is CASRSDPQWNTEAFF. As DNA, the CDR3 is TGCGCCAGCCGATCCGACCCTCAATGGAACACTGAAGCTTTCTTT.

In its sample, this clone is medium-sized. This chain uses TRBV11-3 with TRBJ1-2, with D maybe TRBD1 (6 bases). Trimming shortened V by 5 bases and J by 8 bases, and 18 bases separated the two germline ends. There are 14 residues in the CDR3. Germline CDR1 reads SGHNT; CDR2 reads YENEEA. The CDR3 loop reads CASSLSNNREGYTF. For the CDR3, the DNA is TGTGCCAGCAGCCTGTCGAATAACAGGGAGGGCTACACCTTC.

This rearrangement joins TRBV14 to TRBJ1-3; TRBD1 is a possible D gene (6 bases). The CDR3 spans 16 residues. CDR1 is SGHDN and CDR2 is FVKESK in the germline V gene. The germline V and J ends were trimmed by 1 base and 0 bases, with 10 bases remaining between them. CDR3 nucleotides: TGTGCCAGCAGCCAAGCCGACAGGAGCTCTGGAAACACCATATATTTT. Translation gives CASSQADRSSGNTIYF.

This clone was seen a single time. The CDR3 DNA sequence: TGTGCCACCGCCACGGGCGCAACTAATAATTCACCCCTCCACTTT. Its protein is CATATGATNNSPLHF. The rearrangement uses TRBV18 and TRBJ1-6, with D hard to call. Per the germline V gene, CDR1 is KGHSH and CDR2 is LQKENI. The CDR3 totals 15 residues. Trimming took off 10 bases at V and 5 bases at J, with 18 bases between the two ends.

This clone showed up just a few times. The V call is TRBV6-8, the J call TRBJ1-5; D may be TRBD1 (5 bases). Trimming took 5 bases from V and 7 from J, leaving 15 bases between them. This CDR3 is built from 14 residues. The germline CDR1 and CDR2 sequences are MNHGY and SAAAGT. Written as DNA, the CDR3 is TGTGCCAGCAGTAAGTGGGGGGGGAACCAGCCCCAGCATTTT. Translating gives CASSKWGGNQPQHF.

This clone is medium-sized within its sample. The chain couples TRBV11-3 to TRBJ2-5; no clear D. V was cut by 6 bases and J by 2 bases, with 13 bases left in between. Germline V gene data show CDR1 as SGHNT and CDR2 as YENEEA. This CDR3 is built from 14 residues. CDR3 region: CASRVGGRQETQYF. DNA of the CDR3: TGTGCCAGCAGGGTAGGCGGCAGACAAGAGACCCAGTACTTC.

The CDR3 DNA reads as TGTGCCTCTGAAGGGAAGGATAGCTCTGGAAACACCATATATTTT. Translation: CASEGKDSSGNTIYF. The rearrangement links TRBV30 to TRBJ1-3; D ambiguous. This CDR3 has 15 amino acids. Trimming took 7 bases from V and 0 from J, leaving 16 bases between them. Germline V gene sequence: CDR1 GTSNPN, CDR2 SVGIG (reference sequence).